The 5 T cell receptor beta chains reported below all come from one sample, sequenced in a study of cytomegalovirus exposure and HLA in healthy donors. PCR involved 60 Vbeta and 13 Jbeta primers. TCRdb's table, derived via immunoSEQ multiplex PCR, lists solely in-frame clones and lacks some. The sample lists approximately 53,000 clones; about three quarters were seen once. Sequencing used PBMCs. Receptor source: a woman aged 50 to 60 in good health and CMV-seronegative.

The chain is built from TRBV7-3 and TRBJ2-1; 9 bases map to TRBD2. The ends lost 5 bases at V and 1 base at J; junction bases unmatched: 15. Germline V CDR1 and CDR2: SGHTA, FQGTGA. The CDR3 spans 19 residues. CDR3 sequence: CASSPQLVAGVRSYNEQFF. CDR3 DNA sequence: TGTGCCAGCAGCCCGCAACTTGTAGCGGGAGTCCGGTCCTACAATGAGCAGTTCTTC.

This clone appeared a few times. This chain uses TRBV6-5 with TRBJ2-1; 7 nucleotides line up with TRBD2. V dropped 2 bases and J dropped 2; count of bases not matched to a gene: 6. From germline, CDR1 is MNHEY and CDR2 SVGAGI. The CDR3 length is 16 residues. Here the CDR3 DNA reads TGTGCCAGCAGTTACGGGCTAGCGGAAGCCTACAATGAGCAGTTCTTC. Translation gives CASSYGLAEAYNEQFF.

This clone was picked up one time. This chain connects TRBV29-1 to TRBJ2-7; unclear D gene. V was clipped by 0 bases and J by 5 bases, with 5 bases between them. Germline V gives CDR1 SQVTM, CDR2 ANQGSEA. The CDR3 consists of 11 residues. CDR3 sequence (DNA): TGCAGCGTTGAAGATAACAACGAGCAGTACTTC. Protein sequence: CSVEDNNEQYF.

The chain couples TRBV27 to TRBJ2-7, with 10 nucleotides matching TRBD1. V lost 5 bases to trimming and J lost 6 bases; unmatched junction nucleotides: 10. CDR1 is MNHEY and CDR2 is SMNVEV in the germline V gene (reference sequence). The CDR3 contains 15 residues. The CDR3 DNA is TGTGCCAGCAGTCGCACCGGGACAGGGGTAGGCGAGCAGTACTTC. It is translated as CASSRTGTGVGEQYF.

J is TRBJ1-5 and V is TRBV7-2; D is unresolved. CDR3 length: 15 amino acids. Germline V gene data show CDR1 as SGHTA and CDR2 as FQGNSA. V was clipped by 5 bases and J by 5 bases, with 16 bases between them. The CDR3 nucleotides read TGTGCCAGCAGCCCGACCTGGAGGGTGGATCAGCCCCAGCATTTT. This translates into CASSPTWRVDQPQHF.